This T cell receptor (beta chain) stems from a study of T cell clones after liver transplantation. Study background: Third-party-reactive TCRbeta sequences from pre-transplant mixed lymphocyte reactions served as antigen-independent comparators.

Sequenced by immunoSEQ multiplex PCR; TCRdb stores in-frame clones only, minus some. Here the sample spans tens of thousands of clones, approximately 87% being singletons. This receptor was obtained from a human patient who received a liver transplant. Some T cells may arise from the graft donor. The sample here was CD4+ T cells from blood, taken at the 22-month timepoint.

In nucleotides, the CDR3 is TGCGCCAGCAGCCAAGGGGGCAGCCCAAGCACAGATACGCAGTATTTT. Its translation is CASSQGGSPSTDTQYF. The rearrangement joins TRBV4-3 to TRBJ2-3; weak D call: TRBD1 (5 bases). The germline CDR1 and CDR2 sequences are LGHNA and YSLEER. V was pared by 1 base and J by 0 bases, with 11 bases between. The CDR3 is 16 residues long.